This paragraph covers one TCR beta chain sequence. Antigen: not known. The data are from a study of CD8+ T cells in alopecia areata. CD4+ and CD8+ T cells were sorted from PBMCs stained for CD3, CD4 and CD8. Findings of the study overall: Mouse data revealed clearer TCR sharing than patient data did, a gap possibly tied to HLA. Among the cells sequenced in scalp samples are also the resident alphabeta T cells of normal skin. Greater clonality was observed in lesional scalp samples, especially alopecia totalis/universalis, versus normal scalp.

After isolation, RNA underwent reverse transcription to generate cDNA as the sequencing template. TCRdb keeps only in-frame clones here, not all; method: immunoSEQ multiplex PCR. The sample contains over 150,000 clones, approximately 60% of which appear only once. The source of this sequence is a human donor in good health. The sequenced sample consisted of CD8+ T cells sorted from blood.

This chain's CDR3 is CASSRLAPQETQYF. CDR3 bases: TGCGCCAGCAGCCGCCTAGCACCCCAAGAGACCCAGTACTTC. The rearrangement links TRBV4-1 to TRBJ2-5, with TRBD2 as a possible D gene (5 bases). The V end was cut by 4 bases, the J end by 1 base, with 10 bases between. The CDR3 has 14 residues. In germline, CDR1 is MGHRA, CDR2 YSYEKL.